This T cell receptor (beta chain) was recovered during a study of T cell responses to AZD1222 COVID-19 vaccine. The study, taken as a whole, reports: Baseline testing showed seropositivity in only a handful of AZD1222 recipients. Reportedly, close to half of spike-specific TCRs are directed against unmutated variant regions. Dominant at 160-218 and 743-854, vaccine-associated CD4 TCRs also spanned spike.

Second doses were pooled across both intervals (about 4 or about 12 weeks). The protocol was immunoSEQ multiplex PCR, while the TCRdb copy is restricted to in-frame clones and leaves out a portion. The table includes 65,000 to 95,000 clones, 70% to 90% detected once. Per germline, CDR1 SEHNR and CDR2 FQNEAQ (reference sequence). The CDR3 is 15 residues long. The junction had 7 bases not matched to a gene; V was cut back by 5 bases and J by 2 bases. In the case of this clone: Its antigen is still unknown.

The sequencing used peripheral blood, collected 28 days after the second AZD1222 dose. The clonotype comes from an adult who received the AZD1222 COVID-19 vaccine. The chain combines TRBV7-9 with TRBJ2-7; 9 bases match TRBD1. The CDR3 region has the DNA TGTGCCAGCAGCCTCGACAGGGGGTTCACCTACGAGCAGTACTTC. This codes for CASSLDRGFTYEQYF. Together with reference TRBV7-9 and TRBJ2-7, the CDR3 gives the full variable domain: DTGVSQNPRHKITKRGQNVTFRCDPISEHNRLYWYRQTLGQGPEFLTYFQNEAQLEKSRLLSDRFSAERPKGSFSTLEIQRTEQGDSAMYLCASSLDRGFTYEQYFGPGTRLTVT.